In this sample, the clone carrying this TCR beta chain turned up many times. Its antigen remains unknown. The CDR3 is made up of 15 amino acids. V dropped 6 bases and J dropped 4; count of bases not matched to a gene: 9. In germline, CDR1 is MNHEY, CDR2 SMNVEV (reference sequence). The data were obtained in a study of glioma-infiltrating T cells. Study outcomes and limitations: Above-expected tissue-blood divergence occurred in all gliomas, most in low-grade ones.

The iRepertoire nested amplicon-rescue multiplex PCR amplified TCR alpha and beta CDR3s from RNA. One entry per CDR3 protein, called by TCRdb with MiXCR from the multiplex PCR reads. The sample records about 190,000 distinct CDR3 sequences, 32% being singletons. The clonotype comes from a human donor with low-grade glioma or glioblastoma, undergoing nonglioma brain surgery, or in good health (not recorded which). Sequenced material: glioma tissue, nonneoplastic brain tissue, or PBMCs (not recorded which). V gene TRBV27 combines with J gene TRBJ2-7, with 10 bases lining up with TRBD2. This chain's CDR3 is CASRTLLAGRYEQYF. In nucleotides, the CDR3 is TGTGCCAGCAGAACACTACTAGCGGGACGGTACGAGCAGTACTTC.